This T cell receptor beta chain was identified during a study of blood T cell repertoires in COVID-19 (TCRdb year 2020). Broadly, across the study: Samples covering the acute and convalescent phases of COVID-19 were provided by collaborators in the United States, Italy and Spain. The material from the prospective study consisted of cDNA or gDNA derived from T cells, B-cell-depleted T cells, or PBMCs. The dataset comprised deeply sampled blood TCRbeta repertoires from subjects exposed to, actively infected with, or recovered from COVID-19. The repertoires were made available in a free public database intended to serve as a resource for research on the immune response to SARS-CoV-2. Samples were obtained from the ongoing ImmuneRACE study (first 160 participants) and from over 1,000 subjects provided by 6 global collaborators. Sample metadata almost always included a de-identified subject ID, COVID-19 status, age in years and sex. HLA class I and class II types, where available, came from metadata supplied by the sample provider rather than from assay-based typing.

TCRbeta CDR3 regions were amplified from genomic DNA using the immunoSEQ Assay, a bias-controlled multiplex PCR. The authors processed their data as follows. Within the assay, amplification of reference gene primers was used to estimate how many nucleated cells each sample contained. Sequence reads were collapsed and filtered to measure the absolute abundance of every unique TCRbeta CDR3 rearrangement. Productive Simpson clonality was computed per sample as the square root of Simpson's diversity index over productive rearrangements. The clones in this table, taken by TCRdb from immuneACCESS, are in-frame only. Not every clone is retained; where verified, under half of the shortfall comes from an unresolved V gene, and the cause of the rest is unknown. V, J and clone size were drawn from that table, and D and trimming were deduced from the DNA. This sample has under 45,000 clones in its table, and 86% of those were observed once. The ten largest clonotypes hold about 5.5% of the sample.

What the research found in general, with its limitations: How much clinical and demographic metadata was included differed by source and by participant, and the metadata was provided uncurated.

As concerns this clone: Its antigen is still unknown. No much larger clone exists at a distance of one base, and base qualities are not known.

Each collaborating institution followed its own protocols to collect whole blood in K2EDTA tubes. For TCRbeta analysis, collaborators shipped samples in one of three forms: frozen whole blood, isolated PBMCs, or DNA extracted from either of those sample types. As encoded in the germline V gene, CDR1 is SGHDN while CDR2 is FVKESK. The CDR3 numbers 18 residues from cysteine through phenylalanine. The only DNA kept is the CDR3, 54 bases in frame from the first base. Trimmed from V: 2 bases; trimmed from J: 0 bases; junction bases lacking a gene match: 11. This receptor was taken from a man in his forties with active COVID-19. Sequencing was carried out using peripheral blood. The sequence is built from TRBV14 and TRBJ1-2; the junction holds 8 bases that match TRBD1. The CDR3 region reads CASSQTPDRGKPNYGYTF. The sequenced DNA is TGTGCCAGCAGCCAAACCCCCGACAGGGGTAAGCCTAACTATGGCTACACCTTC.